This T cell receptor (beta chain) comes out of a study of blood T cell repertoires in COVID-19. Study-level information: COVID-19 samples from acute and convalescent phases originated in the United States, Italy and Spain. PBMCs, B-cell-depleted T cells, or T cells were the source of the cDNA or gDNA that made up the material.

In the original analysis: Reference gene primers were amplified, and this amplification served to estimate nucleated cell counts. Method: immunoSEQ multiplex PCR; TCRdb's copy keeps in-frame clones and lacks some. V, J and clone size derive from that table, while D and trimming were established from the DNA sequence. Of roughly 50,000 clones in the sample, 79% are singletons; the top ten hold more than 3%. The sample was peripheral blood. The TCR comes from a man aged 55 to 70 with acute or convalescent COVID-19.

The CDR3 reads CASSPPFRNYGYTF. The DNA of the CDR3 is TGTGCCAGCTCCCCTCCATTCCGGAACTATGGCTACACCTTC. This sequence joins TRBV18 and TRBJ1-2; D gene uncertain. The CDR3 is 14 amino acids. Trimming took off 6 bases at V and 2 bases at J, with 13 bases between the two ends. Germline V lookup: CDR1 KGHSH, CDR2 LQKENI.